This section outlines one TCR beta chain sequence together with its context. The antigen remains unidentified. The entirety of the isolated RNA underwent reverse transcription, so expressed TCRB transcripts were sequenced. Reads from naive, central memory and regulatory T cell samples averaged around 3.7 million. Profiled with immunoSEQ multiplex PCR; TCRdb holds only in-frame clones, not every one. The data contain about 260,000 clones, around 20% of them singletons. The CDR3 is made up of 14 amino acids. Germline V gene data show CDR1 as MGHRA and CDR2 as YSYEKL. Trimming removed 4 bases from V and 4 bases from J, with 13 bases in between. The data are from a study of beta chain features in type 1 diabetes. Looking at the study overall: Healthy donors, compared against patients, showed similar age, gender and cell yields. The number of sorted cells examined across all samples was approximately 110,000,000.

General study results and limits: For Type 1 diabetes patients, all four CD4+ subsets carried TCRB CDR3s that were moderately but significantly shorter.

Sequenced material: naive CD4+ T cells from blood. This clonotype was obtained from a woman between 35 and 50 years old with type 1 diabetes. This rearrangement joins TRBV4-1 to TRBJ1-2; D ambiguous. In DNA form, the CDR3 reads TGCGCCAGCAGCCCCACGGAGGGCCCCTATGGCTACACCTTC. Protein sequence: CASSPTEGPYGYTF.